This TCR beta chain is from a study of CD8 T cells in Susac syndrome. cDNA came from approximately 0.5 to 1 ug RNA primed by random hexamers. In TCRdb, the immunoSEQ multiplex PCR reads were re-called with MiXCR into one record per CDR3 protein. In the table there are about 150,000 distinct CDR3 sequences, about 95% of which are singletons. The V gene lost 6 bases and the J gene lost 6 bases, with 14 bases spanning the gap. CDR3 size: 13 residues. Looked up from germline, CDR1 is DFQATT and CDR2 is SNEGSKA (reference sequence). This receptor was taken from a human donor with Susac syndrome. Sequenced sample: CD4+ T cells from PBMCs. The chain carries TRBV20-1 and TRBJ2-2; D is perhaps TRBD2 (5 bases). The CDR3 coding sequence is TGCAGTGCCCCTAGGACTCTCCCCGGGGAGCTGTTTTTT. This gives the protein CSAPRTLPGELFF.